This TCR beta chain was sequenced in a study of blood T cell repertoires in COVID-19. About the research overall: In each case, the material was cDNA or gDNA derived from T cells, B-cell-depleted T cells, or PBMCs.

The CDR3 spans 19 residues. Germline V gene sequence: CDR1 MNHNS, CDR2 SASEGT. V was pared by 4 bases and J by 1 base, with 12 bases of the junction left unmatched. Assay used: immunoSEQ multiplex PCR; TCRdb lists only in-frame clones, some missing. This sample has some 250,000 clones, with around 87% found just once. This sequence originates from a woman in her 40s with acute COVID-19. Sequences were obtained from PBMCs or T cells enriched from blood (not recorded which). The V and J genes are TRBV6-1 and TRBJ1-5; 11 positions agree with TRBD1. CDR3 loop: CASSGRGQGGVWSNQPQHF. DNA for the CDR3: TGTGCCAGCAGTGGTAGGGGACAGGGGGGAGTCTGGAGCAATCAGCCCCAGCATTTT.